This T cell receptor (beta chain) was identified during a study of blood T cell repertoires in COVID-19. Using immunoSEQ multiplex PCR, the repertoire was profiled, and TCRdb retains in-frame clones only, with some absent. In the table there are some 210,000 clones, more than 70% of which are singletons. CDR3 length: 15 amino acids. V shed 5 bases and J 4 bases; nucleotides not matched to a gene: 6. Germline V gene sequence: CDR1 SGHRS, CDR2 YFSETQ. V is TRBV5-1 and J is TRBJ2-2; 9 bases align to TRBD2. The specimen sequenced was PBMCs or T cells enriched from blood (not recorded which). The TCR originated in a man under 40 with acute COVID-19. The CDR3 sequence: CASRLTSGGTGELFF. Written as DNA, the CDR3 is TGCGCCAGCAGGCTGACTAGCGGCGGCACCGGGGAGCTGTTTTTT.